The 21 T cell receptor beta chains in this list originate from one sample, sequenced in a study of blood T cells in healthy people across ages. A second PCR of roughly 6 to 12 cycles used a sample-barcoded 5' primer and a J-beta primer mix. TCRdb re-derived calls from the 5' RACE reads in MiXCR, one entry per CDR3 protein. The data contain 1.4 million or so distinct CDR3 sequences, approximately 39% of them seen just once; the ten biggest clones take up approximately 4.1%. The sequencing sample was made of blood. The source is a woman younger than 35 in good health.

This clonotype has a handful of counts. This chain uses TRBV20-1 with TRBJ2-4; D tentatively fits TRBD1 or TRBD2 (7 bases each). CDR1 is DFQATT and CDR2 is SNEGSKA in the germline V gene (reference sequence). CDR3 length equals 13 residues. V was clipped by 4 bases and J by 9 bases, with 16 bases between them. The CDR3 region has the DNA TGCAGTGCTACCCACAGGGGAGGGGTCATTCAGTACTTC. Translated, it gives CSATHRGGVIQYF.

The chain combines TRBV5-1 with TRBJ1-1, with D uncertain. Trimming shortened V by 0 bases and J by 0 bases, and 9 bases separated the two germline ends. Germline V gene lookup returns CDR1 SGHRS and CDR2 YFSETQ. The CDR3 is 15 amino acids. This CDR3 is CASSLEPTVNTEAFF. CDR3 in DNA: TGCGCCAGCAGCTTGGAGCCGACGGTGAACACTGAAGCTTTCTTT.

V gene TRBV25-1 combines with J gene TRBJ2-6, with D perhaps matching TRBD2 (5 bases). Germline V gene data show CDR1 as MGHDK and CDR2 as SYGVNS. Trimming shortened V by 4 bases and J by 8 bases, and 9 bases separated the two germline ends. This CDR3 region has 13 residues. The CDR3 region is CASSGRGTNVLTF. The CDR3 DNA reads TGTGCCAGCAGTGGTCGGGGTACCAACGTCCTGACTTTC.

The chain couples TRBV10-3 to TRBJ2-5; D unclear. Trimming stripped 4 bases from V and 2 bases from J, with 8 bases between. In germline, CDR1 is ENHRY, CDR2 SYGVKD. This CDR3 spans 13 amino acids. CDR3 sequence: CAISARLQETQYF. DNA of the CDR3: TGTGCCATCAGTGCCCGGCTACAAGAGACCCAGTACTTC.

The chain has TRBV2 and TRBJ2-7; D remains unclear. The germline V gene encodes CDR1 SNHLY and CDR2 FYNNEI. The CDR3 loop spans 13 amino acids. Trimming stripped 1 base from V and 3 bases from J, with 7 bases between. The CDR3 protein is CASSEVYYYEQYF. The CDR3 region has the DNA TGTGCCAGCAGTGAAGTATACTACTACGAGCAGTACTTC.

V gene TRBV18 combines with J gene TRBJ2-1; tentatively, D is TRBD1 (6 bases). Trimming removed 2 bases from V and 5 bases from J, with 13 bases in between. The CDR3 contains 15 residues. Germline values: CDR1 KGHSH, CDR2 LQKENI. This CDR3 reads CASSPTGRSNNEQFF. The CDR3, as DNA: TGTGCCAGCTCACCAACAGGGAGATCCAACAATGAGCAGTTCTTC.

The chain has TRBV29-1 and TRBJ1-1; D gene ambiguous. The CDR3 loop spans 10 amino acids. Germline lookup yields CDR1 SQVTM and CDR2 ANQGSEA. The V end lost 4 bases, the J end lost 4 bases, and 4 bases lay between the germline ends. In nucleotides, the CDR3 is TGCAGCGTTGTTGCCACTGAAGCTTTCTTT. This codes for CSVVATEAFF.

This clonotype occurred a few times. The genes are TRBV28 and TRBJ1-3; D call uncertain. In germline, CDR1 is MDHEN, CDR2 SYDVKM. V shed 2 bases and J shed 2 bases, with 4 bases lying between them. CDR3 size: 13 residues. The CDR3 DNA reads as TGTGCCAGCAGTTTAGCCCCTGGAAACACCATATATTTT. Protein sequence: CASSLAPGNTIYF.

The chain links TRBV9 to TRBJ2-2, with 9 bases lining up with TRBD2. There are 14 residues in the CDR3. The junction had 3 bases not matched to a gene; V was cut back by 4 bases and J by 5 bases. CDR1 is SGDLS, CDR2 YYNGEE, per germline. The DNA of the CDR3 is TGTGCCAGCAGCATAGGACTAGCGACCGGGGAGCTGTTTTTT. Translation: CASSIGLATGELFF.

This clonotype occurred a few times. This chain uses TRBV7-2 with TRBJ2-7; perhaps TRBD2 as D (6 bases). Per the germline V gene, CDR1 is SGHTA and CDR2 is FQGNSA. CDR3 length equals 13 residues. V lost 2 bases and J 3 bases, leaving 8 bases between the germline ends. This CDR3 is CASSLKTSYEQYF. In DNA, the CDR3 is TGTGCCAGCAGCTTAAAGACTAGCTACGAGCAGTACTTC.

The chain links TRBV6-6 to TRBJ2-5; D is perhaps TRBD1 (6 bases). The CDR3 sequence is 13 residues long. Per the germline V gene, CDR1 is MNHNY and CDR2 is SVGAGI (reference sequence). V gave up 7 bases and J gave up 4 bases, with 13 bases separating them. CDR3 amino acids: CASNKQGTETQYF. CDR3 DNA sequence: TGTGCCAGCAACAAACAGGGAACAGAGACCCAGTACTTC.

The chain combines TRBV4-3 with TRBJ2-1, with 8 bases fitting TRBD2. CDR3 length equals 16 residues. Germline CDR1 is LGHNA and CDR2 is YSLEER. Germline trimming cut 0 bases from V and 7 bases from J; bases unmatched to any gene: 8. This chain's CDR3 is CASSQDPGGPTNEQFF. CDR3 DNA sequence: TGCGCCAGCAGCCAAGATCCGGGGGGGCCTACAAATGAGCAGTTCTTC.

The rearrangement joins TRBV12-3 or TRBV12-4 to TRBJ2-1, with D perhaps assigned TRBD1 or TRBD2 (5 bases each). This CDR3 contains 17 residues. Deletions cut 1 base from V and 0 bases from J, with 13 bases between. The CDR3 loop reads CASSLDAWGFSYNEQFF. CDR3 DNA: TGTGCCAGCAGTTTAGATGCTTGGGGGTTCTCCTACAATGAGCAGTTCTTC.

Comments on this clonotype: An end of the junction differs from the germline gene, which may be a read error. The rearrangement links TRBV3-1 to TRBJ2-1, with D possibly being TRBD1 (6 bases). This CDR3 is 13 amino acids long. Germline lookup yields CDR1 LGHDT and CDR2 YNNKEL (reference sequence). CDR3 bases: TGTGCCAGCAGCAAGAAACAGGGAAATGAGCTGTTCTTC. Encoded protein: CASSKKQGNELFF.

The chain employs TRBV15 and TRBJ2-1; D may correspond to TRBD1 or TRBD2 (5 bases each). The CDR3 is 13 amino acids. Trimming left V 0 bases short and J 9 bases short, with 9 bases between. Germline V gene data show CDR1 as LNHNV and CDR2 as YYDKDF (reference sequence). The CDR3 DNA is TGTGCCACCAGCAGAGAGTGGGACGGTGAGCAGTTCTTC. This encodes CATSREWDGEQFF.

The rearrangement uses TRBV12-3 or TRBV12-4 and TRBJ1-2, with D hard to call. This CDR3 is built from 12 residues. Trimming took off 7 bases at V and 4 bases at J, with 10 bases between the two ends. In DNA, the CDR3 is TGTGCCAGCACCCCTGAGTTCTATGGCTACACCTTC. Protein sequence: CASTPEFYGYTF.

The V gene is TRBV7-9, the J gene TRBJ1-2; TRBD1 is a possible D gene (6 bases). With 2 bases removed from V and 4 bases from J, the gap between germline ends came to 17 bases. Germline V gives CDR1 SEHNR, CDR2 FQNEAQ (reference sequence). CDR3 length equals 16 residues. CDR3 sequence: CASSLLVGQRVYGYTF. The CDR3 nucleotides read TGTGCCAGCAGCTTATTGGTCGGACAGCGCGTCTATGGCTACACCTTC.

Only a few counts were recorded for this clonotype. V gene TRBV5-1 combines with J gene TRBJ1-1; D gene ambiguous. Germline CDR1 and CDR2: SGHRS and YFSETQ. Trimming stripped 4 bases from V and 4 bases from J, with 11 bases between. The CDR3 has 13 amino acids. The CDR3 reads CASSDGWVTEAFF. DNA of the CDR3: TGCGCCAGCAGCGACGGATGGGTCACTGAAGCTTTCTTT. The full variable domain, with the rest looked up from reference TRBV5-1 and TRBJ1-1, is KAGVTQTPRYLIKTRGQQVTLSCSPISGHRSVSWYQQTPGQGLQFLFEYFSETQRNKGNFPGRFSGRQFSNSRSEMNVSTLELGDSALYLCASSDGWVTEAFFGQGTRLTVV.

J is TRBJ1-1 and V is TRBV7-9; TRBD1 might be the D (6 bases). The CDR3 extends over 14 amino acids. CDR1 is SEHNR, CDR2 FQNEAQ, per germline (reference sequence). Trimming shortened V by 2 bases and J by 4 bases, and 11 bases separated the two germline ends. The CDR3 DNA sequence: TGTGCCAGCAGCTTAATCGGACAGAGCACTGAAGCTTTCTTT. It translates to CASSLIGQSTEAFF.

This clonotype was detected many times. V gene TRBV2 combines with J gene TRBJ2-1; possibly TRBD2 for D (6 bases). V gave up 11 bases and J gave up 3 bases, with 17 bases separating them. Germline V gene data show CDR1 as SNHLY and CDR2 as FYNNEI. The length of the CDR3 is 14 residues. The CDR3: CAGGWGLNYNEQFF. The CDR3 DNA is TGTGCCGGAGGGTGGGGACTTAACTACAATGAGCAGTTCTTC.

The gene calls are TRBV12-3 or TRBV12-4 and TRBJ2-4, with D perhaps assigned TRBD1 or TRBD2 (6 bases each). The J call may be incorrect, as the DNA end agrees better with TRBJ2-7. The CDR3 loop spans 16 amino acids. The CDR3 loop is CASSPGGLRNMGEQYF. The CDR3 nucleotides are TGTGCCAGCAGCCCCGGGGGCCTAAGGAATATGGGCGAGCAGTACTTC.